A selection of T cell receptor beta chains follows, all from one sample in a study of tumor-infiltrating lymphocytes in primary liver carcinoma. Each CDR3 protein is one row after TCRdb ran MiXCR on the multiplex PCR reads. Here the sample spans 100,000 to 150,000 distinct CDR3 sequences, approximately 64% being singletons. The sequenced sample was liver tumor tissue from sampling region 3. The receptors derive from a woman aged 60 to 75 with primary liver carcinoma and hepatitis B virus infection. Both conserved end residues are part of each CDR3. Each record gives: V gene, J gene, CDR3 protein.

V: TRBV7-8
J: TRBJ2-5
CDR3: CASSLVQGWQETQYF

V: TRBV11-3
J: TRBJ2-3
CDR3: CASSLADTQYF

V: TRBV5-4
J: TRBJ2-7
CDR3: CASSFGGTNYEQYF

V: TRBV6-6
J: TRBJ1-1
CDR3: CASSTGGTTEAFF

V: TRBV4-1
J: TRBJ2-2
CDR3: CASSQDQAANTWELFF

V: TRBV28
J: TRBJ2-5
CDR3: CTSSLPGAVKTQYF

V: TRBV6-5
J: TRBJ1-3
CDR3: CASSLTIGGRISGNTIYF

V: TRBV4-2
J: TRBJ2-3
CDR3: CASSPGLAPDTQYF

V: TRBV7-9
J: TRBJ2-1
CDR3: CASSLALAGAYNEQFF

V: TRBV11-2
J: TRBJ2-5
CDR3: CASSFGPQEAQYF

V: TRBV11-3
J: TRBJ2-7
CDR3: CSSSPGSGGNYEQYF

V: TRBV20-1
J: TRBJ2-5
CDR3: CSARDGTSPGETQYF

V: TRBV11-3
J: TRBJ2-1
CDR3: CDSSSGPRSFSYNEQFF

V: TRBV28
J: TRBJ1-6
CDR3: CASSFTGTGVNSPLHF

V: TRBV6-5
J: TRBJ2-2
CDR3: CASSQNTGELFF

V: TRBV11-3
J: TRBJ1-1
CDR3: CASSLTPNTESFF

V: TRBV29-1
J: TRBJ1-2
CDR3: CSVEERDYGYTF

V: TRBV6-2/TRBV6-3
J: TRBJ2-7
CDR3: CASTRTSGTYEQYF

V: TRBV28
J: TRBJ2-7
CDR3: CASSPPGGLREHYF

V: TRBV7-9
J: TRBJ2-7
CDR3: CASSLRGGRTGLNYDQYF

V: TRBV11-2
J: TRBJ2-5
CDR3: CASSPGLGETQYF

V: TRBV5-1
J: TRBJ2-5
CDR3: CASSPMGHQETQYF

V: TRBV11-2
J: TRBJ2-7
CDR3: CVSSLDWVSLVGPYKQYF

V: TRBV11-1
J: TRBJ2-7
CDR3: CASSYSRCSYEQCF

V: TRBV19
J: TRBJ2-7
CDR3: CASSRENSYEQYF

V: TRBV11-2
J: TRBJ1-1
CDR3: CASSLVGLWANTEAFF

V: TRBV29-1
J: TRBJ1-3
CDR3: CSVDAGRSGNTIYF